This TCR beta chain appears in the sequencing data of a study of T-cell memory formation after mild COVID-19. Study summary: Clusters of TCRs were largely donor specific.

This CDR3 is 16 amino acids long. V gave up 7 bases and J gave up 1 base; unmatched junction bases: 9. Germline assignment: CDR1 SEHNR and CDR2 FQNEAQ (reference sequence). TCRdb reanalysed the 5' RACE reads using MiXCR and keeps one entry per CDR3 protein. Here the sample spans 400,000 to 450,000 distinct CDR3 sequences, around 17% being singletons. In this sample, this clonotype turned up a few times. This sequence joins TRBV7-9 and TRBJ2-2; 7 bases fit TRBD1. Source material: PBMCs or a T cell subset sorted from them (not recorded which). The receptor comes from a man between 18 and 29 years old who had mild COVID-19 (a few samples of this study predate the infection). Cell type and time point are not known. The CDR3 DNA follows: TGTGCCAGCATCAACACCGGGACAGAGAACACCGGGGAGCTGTTTTTT. Amino acid sequence: CASINTGTENTGELFF.